This TCR beta chain was sequenced in a study of T cell changes during pregnancy in multiple sclerosis. Produced via immunoSEQ multiplex PCR; TCRdb's table is partial and in-frame only. The data contain about 40,000 clones, about 91% of them singletons. This clone was picked up one time. V was pared by 7 bases and J by 0 bases, with 11 bases of the junction left unmatched. The CDR3 runs to 17 residues. Looked up from germline, CDR1 is ENHRY and CDR2 is SYGVKD. The receptor was derived from a female donor with multiple sclerosis, enrolled in a pregnancy study. The sequenced sample was CD8+ T cells from peripheral blood mononuclear cells, obtained before pregnancy. The rearrangement joins TRBV10-3 to TRBJ1-1, with 10 nucleotides matching TRBD1. The CDR3, as DNA: TGTGCCATCACCTTGACAGGGGGCAGACGGGTGAACACTGAAGCTTTCTTT. It specifies CAITLTGGRRVNTEAFF.